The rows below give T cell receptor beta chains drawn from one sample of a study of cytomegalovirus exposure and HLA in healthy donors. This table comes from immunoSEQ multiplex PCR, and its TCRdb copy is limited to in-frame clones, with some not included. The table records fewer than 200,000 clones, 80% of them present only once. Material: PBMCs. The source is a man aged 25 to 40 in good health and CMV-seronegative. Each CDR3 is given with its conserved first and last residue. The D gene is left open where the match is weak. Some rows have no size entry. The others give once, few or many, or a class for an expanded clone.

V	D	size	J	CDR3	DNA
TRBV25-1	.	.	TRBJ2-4	CASSERSGLAKNIQYF	TGTGCCAGCTCCGAAAGGTCAGGCCTAGCCAAAAACATTCAGTACTTC
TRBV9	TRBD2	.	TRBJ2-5	CASSVRGGPQETQYF	TGTGCCAGCAGCGTCCGGGGGGGCCCCCAAGAGACCCAGTACTTC
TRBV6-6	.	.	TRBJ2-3	CASTQWPPTDTQYF	TGTGCCAGCACCCAGTGGCCCCCCACAGATACGCAGTATTTT
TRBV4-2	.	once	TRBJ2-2	CASSQGTAGNTGELFF	TGTGCCAGCAGCCAAGGTACTGCGGGCAACACCGGGGAGCTGTTTTTT
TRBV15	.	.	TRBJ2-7	CATSRAADSYEQYF	TGTGCCACCAGCAGAGCGGCGGATTCCTACGAGCAGTACTTC
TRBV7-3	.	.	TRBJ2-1	CASSSTGGRGQGEQFF	TGTGCCAGCAGCTCGACCGGAGGGCGGGGGCAGGGTGAGCAGTTCTTC
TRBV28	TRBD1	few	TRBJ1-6	CASSPQGQGYNPPLHF	TGTGCCAGCAGTCCCCAGGGACAGGGATATAATCCACCCCTCCACTTT
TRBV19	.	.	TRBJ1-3	CASSTQAGSGNTIYF	TGTGCCAGTAGTACCCAGGCCGGCTCTGGAAACACCATATATTTT
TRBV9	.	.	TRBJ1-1	CASTSGFAMNTEAFF	TGTGCCAGCACCTCAGGGTTTGCTATGAACACTGAAGCTTTCTTT
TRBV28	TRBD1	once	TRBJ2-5	CASSLDQGVLQETQYF	TGTGCCAGCAGTTTAGACCAGGGGGTTCTACAAGAGACCCAGTACTTC
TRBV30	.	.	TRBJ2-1	CAWSVPFSGSNEQFF	TGTGCCTGGAGTGTACCTTTTTCCGGGTCAAATGAGCAGTTCTTC
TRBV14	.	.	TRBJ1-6	CASSQGLAGRFYNSPLHF	TGTGCCAGCAGCCAAGGTCTTGCAGGGCGTTTCTATAATTCACCCCTCCACTTT
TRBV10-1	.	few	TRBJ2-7	CASSDSSSYPYEQYF	TGCGCCAGCAGTGATTCCTCGAGTTACCCCTACGAGCAGTACTTC
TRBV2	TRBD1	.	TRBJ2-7	CASNSRTGSYEQYF	TGTGCCAGCAATTCTAGGACAGGATCATACGAGCAGTACTTC
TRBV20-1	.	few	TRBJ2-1	CSASLGNEQFF	TGCAGTGCCTCGCTAGGAAATGAGCAGTTCTTC
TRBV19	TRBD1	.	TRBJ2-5	CASRQGRETQYF	TGTGCCAGCCGACAGGGTAGGGAGACCCAGTACTTC
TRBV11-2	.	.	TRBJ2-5	CASSLDPRGETQYF	TGTGCCAGCAGCTTAGATCCAAGGGGGGAGACCCAGTACTTC
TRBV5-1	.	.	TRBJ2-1	CASSPTLSVPSYNEQFF	TGCGCCAGCAGCCCAACCCTCAGCGTGCCCTCCTACAATGAGCAGTTCTTC
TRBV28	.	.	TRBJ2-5	CASSSSRETQYF	TGTGCCAGCAGTTCCTCCAGAGAGACCCAGTACTTC
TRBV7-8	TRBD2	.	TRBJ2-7	CASSLLAGTTEQYF	TGTGCCAGCAGCTTACTAGCGGGCACGACCGAGCAGTACTTC
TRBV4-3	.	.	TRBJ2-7	CASSQEEGGVYEQYF	TGCGCCAGCAGCCAAGAGGAGGGCGGAGTCTACGAGCAGTACTTC
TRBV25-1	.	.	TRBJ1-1	CASSERGLGTEAFF	TGTGCCAGCAGTGAGCGGGGCCTGGGGACTGAAGCTTTCTTT
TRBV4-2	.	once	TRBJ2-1	CASIKETASSYNEQFF	TGTGCCAGCATCAAAGAAACGGCTAGCTCCTACAATGAGCAGTTCTTC
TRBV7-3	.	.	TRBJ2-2	CASARGQSGTGELFF	TGTGCCAGCGCTCGGGGTCAGTCGGGCACCGGGGAGCTGTTTTTT
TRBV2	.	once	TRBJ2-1	CASRLREQPYNEQFF	TGTGCCAGCAGGTTGCGGGAACAACCGTACAATGAGCAGTTCTTC
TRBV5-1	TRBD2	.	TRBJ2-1	CASSEGLAGVSEQFF	TGCGCCAGCAGCGAGGGACTAGCGGGAGTCTCTGAGCAGTTCTTC
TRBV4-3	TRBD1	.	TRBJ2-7	CASSQDRWDSILPVSAYEQYF	TGCGCCAGCAGCCAAGATCGTTGGGACAGCATCCTACCTGTGTCGGCCTACGAGCAGTACTTC